A single sample is the source of the 12 T cell receptor beta chains below, sequenced in a study of blood T cell repertoires in COVID-19. Using immunoSEQ multiplex PCR, the repertoire was profiled, and TCRdb retains in-frame clones only, with some absent. The sample contains about 110,000 clones, roughly 70% of which appear only once. Sequencing was done on a sample of peripheral blood. The receptors here all came from a woman in her thirties or forties with acute or convalescent COVID-19.

The chain combines TRBV27 with TRBJ2-3; 10 nucleotides agree with TRBD2. The CDR3 runs 15 residues. Per the germline V gene, CDR1 is MNHEY and CDR2 is SMNVEV (reference sequence). J gave up 5 bases and V 3 bases, and 5 bases lay outside the gene matches. Written as DNA, the CDR3 is TGTGCCAGCAGTTTTAGGGGACTAGCGATAGATACGCAGTATTTT. The encoded protein is CASSFRGLAIDTQYF.

In this sample, this clone turned up many times. The chain is built from TRBV5-1 and TRBJ1-1, with D perhaps TRBD1 (5 bases). The V gene's germline CDR1 is SGHRS and CDR2 YFSETQ. V lost 3 bases to trimming and J lost 0 bases, with 12 bases between them. CDR3 length equals 15 residues. The CDR3 DNA sequence: TGCGCCAGCAGCTCGGGGGATCTTATGAACACTGAAGCTTTCTTT. Residues: CASSSGDLMNTEAFF. Filled out from reference TRBV5-1 and TRBJ1-1, the complete variable domain reads KAGVTQTPRYLIKTRGQQVTLSCSPISGHRSVSWYQQTPGQGLQFLFEYFSETQRNKGNFPGRFSGRQFSNSRSEMNVSTLELGDSALYLCASSSGDLMNTEAFFGQGTRLTVV.

J is TRBJ2-4 and V is TRBV6-5; 7 positions match TRBD1. CDR1 is MNHEY, CDR2 SVGAGI, per germline. J lost 6 bases, V lost 6 bases, and 11 bases had no gene match. This CDR3 has 15 amino acids. CDR3 DNA sequence: TGTGCCAGCAGGACCGAAATGACAGGGAGAAACATTCAGTACTTC. Translating gives CASRTEMTGRNIQYF.

CDR3 protein: CASKGVGETQYF. As DNA, the CDR3 is TGTGCCAGCAAAGGGGTTGGAGAGACCCAGTACTTC. The chain carries TRBV2 and TRBJ2-5, with D maybe TRBD1 (5 bases). Germline V gene sequence: CDR1 SNHLY, CDR2 FYNNEI. Deletions cut 7 bases from V and 4 bases from J, with 10 bases between. This CDR3 has 12 amino acids.

This chain joins TRBV18 and TRBJ1-2, with 10 bases lining up with TRBD1. The CDR3 covers 15 residues. J gave up 7 bases and V 3 bases, and 8 bases lay outside the gene matches. The germline V gene encodes CDR1 KGHSH and CDR2 LQKENI. CDR3 sequence (DNA): TGTGCCAGCTCACCTCCCTCCGGGACAGGGGTTGGCTACACCTTC. Encoded protein: CASSPPSGTGVGYTF.

With respect to this clone: At one end, the junction sequence differs from germline, possibly due to a read error. This chain uses TRBV6-5 with TRBJ2-7, with a possible D match to TRBD1 (6 bases). CDR1 is MNHEY, CDR2 SVGAGI, per germline. There are 12 residues in the CDR3. The CDR3 DNA sequence: TGTACCAGCAGAGGGGGAACCTACGAGCAGTACTTC. Residues: CTSRGGTYEQYF.

V gene TRBV20-1 combines with J gene TRBJ1-2; unclear D gene. This CDR3 contains 10 residues. V gave up 3 bases and J gave up 6 bases, with 5 bases separating them. Germline V gene sequence: CDR1 DFQATT, CDR2 SNEGSKA (reference sequence). The CDR3 DNA is TGCAGTGCTAGTTTTAATGGCTACACCTTC. Its translation: CSASFNGYTF.

The J gene is TRBJ1-1, the V gene TRBV7-9, with TRBD1 matching 8 bases. Germline V gene lookup returns CDR1 SEHNR and CDR2 FQNEAQ (reference sequence). This CDR3 is 16 amino acids long. The ends lost 5 bases at V and 0 bases at J; junction bases unmatched: 8. CDR3 DNA: TGTGCCAGCAGCCCTGGACAGGGCTTTTTGAACACTGAAGCTTTCTTT. The encoded protein is CASSPGQGFLNTEAFF.

The chain combines TRBV19 with TRBJ2-3, with 9 bases fitting TRBD2. Germline V gives CDR1 LNHDA, CDR2 SQIVND (reference sequence). The CDR3 covers 16 residues. Trimming cost V 2 bases and J 2 bases; bases outside gene matches: 5. CDR3 coding DNA: TGTGCCAGTAGTATACAAGCTAGCGGGACCACAGATACGCAGTATTTT. Its translation: CASSIQASGTTDTQYF.

J is TRBJ1-5 and V is TRBV19; D is perhaps TRBD1 (5 bases). V lost 5 bases, J lost 2 bases, and 16 bases lay in between. CDR1 LNHDA and CDR2 SQIVND come from the germline V gene (reference sequence). The CDR3 is 16 residues long. The CDR3: CASSVRIAGGNQPQHF. The CDR3 bases are TGTGCCAGTAGTGTCCGCATCGCGGGGGGCAATCAGCCCCAGCATTTT.

This chain links TRBV3-1 (or the pseudogene TRBV3-2) with TRBJ1-6; D possibly corresponds to TRBD1 (6 bases). CDR1 is LGHDT and CDR2 is YNNKEL in the germline V gene (reference sequence). The CDR3 sequence is 15 residues long. The V end lost 4 bases, the J end lost 6 bases, and 13 bases lay between the germline ends. The CDR3 loop is CASSRVDSRNSPLHF. The CDR3 DNA is TGTGCCAGCAGCCGCGTGGACAGTCGTAATTCACCCCTCCACTTT.

The chain couples TRBV28 to TRBJ2-2, with D possibly being TRBD2 (6 bases). Germline assignment: CDR1 MDHEN and CDR2 SYDVKM. The CDR3 spans 13 residues. Trimming cost V 1 base and J 7 bases, with 7 bases left between them. CDR3 amino acids: CASSLLGGGELFF. In DNA, the CDR3 is TGTGCCAGCAGTTTATTGGGGGGCGGGGAGCTGTTTTTT.